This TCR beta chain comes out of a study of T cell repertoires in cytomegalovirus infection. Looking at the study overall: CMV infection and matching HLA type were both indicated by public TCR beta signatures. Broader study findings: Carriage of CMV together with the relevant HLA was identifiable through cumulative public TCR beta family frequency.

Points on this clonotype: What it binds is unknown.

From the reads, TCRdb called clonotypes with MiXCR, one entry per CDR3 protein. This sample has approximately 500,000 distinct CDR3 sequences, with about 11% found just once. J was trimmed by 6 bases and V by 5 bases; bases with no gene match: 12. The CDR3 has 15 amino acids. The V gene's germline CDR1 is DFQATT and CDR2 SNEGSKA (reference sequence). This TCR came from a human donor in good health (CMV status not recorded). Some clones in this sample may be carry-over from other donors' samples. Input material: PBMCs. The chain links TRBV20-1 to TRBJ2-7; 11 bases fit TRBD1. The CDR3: CSAWTPGTGGREQYF. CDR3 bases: TGCAGTGCTTGGACCCCCGGGACAGGGGGTCGCGAGCAGTACTTC.